The 31 T cell receptor beta chains given below trace back to one sample, sequenced in a study of human T cells and chemical hapten exposure. MiXCR was run by TCRdb on the RACE reads, yielding one entry per CDR3 protein. The table includes around 110,000 distinct CDR3 sequences, about an eighth detected once. As to time point: patch test 1, 2 weeks after DPC sensitization. Treatment specified: therapeutic diphenylcyclopropenone sensitization with weekly scalp DPC. Sequences were derived from whole blood, sampled in connection with sensitization to the hapten diphenylcyclopropenone (DPC). These receptor sequences come from a woman in her forties or fifties with alopecia areata. Some clones in this sample may be carry-over from other donors' samples.

This clonotype has a count of ten or more. The rearrangement joins TRBV14 to TRBJ2-1; 7 bases are shared with TRBD2. Looked up from germline, CDR1 is SGHDN and CDR2 is FVKESK. This CDR3 comprises 15 residues. V shed 4 bases and J 10 bases; nucleotides not matched to a gene: 13. The CDR3 is CASSPRTSMVMEQFF. DNA of the CDR3: TGTGCCAGCAGCCCCAGGACTAGTATGGTGATGGAGCAGTTCTTC. Full variable domain (missing parts from reference TRBV14 and TRBJ2-1): EAGVTQFPSHSVIEKGQTVTLRCDPISGHDNLYWYRRVMGKEIKFLLHFVKESKQDESGMPNNRFLAERTGGTYSTLKVQPAELEDSGVYFCASSPRTSMVMEQFFGPGTRLTVL.

This chain links TRBV28 with TRBJ1-6, with D possibly being TRBD1 (5 bases). V lost 10 bases and J 1 base, leaving 8 bases between the germline ends. The CDR3 spans 13 residues. Germline CDR1 and CDR2: MDHEN and SYDVKM. The CDR3 nucleotides read TGTGCCACCTCAGGGTCCTATAATTCACCCCTCCACTTT. Protein: CATSGSYNSPLHF.

The V gene is TRBV6-6, the J gene TRBJ1-5, with a weak D call TRBD1 (5 bases). The ends were cut back, 10 bases at V and 1 base at J, with 17 bases in the middle. Germline-derived CDR1 and CDR2 are MNHNY and SVGAGI (reference sequence). This CDR3 has 15 amino acids. The CDR3 sequence: CATAPVDRSNQPQHF. CDR3 sequence (DNA): TGTGCCACCGCGCCTGTTGACAGAAGCAATCAGCCCCAGCATTTT.

This clonotype was counted only a few times. V gene TRBV5-1 combines with J gene TRBJ2-7, with unresolved D. This CDR3 is built from 15 residues. Looked up from germline, CDR1 is SGHRS and CDR2 is YFSETQ. Trimming stripped 3 bases from V and 9 bases from J, with 22 bases between. The CDR3 sequence is CASSSNTYSRPRQYF. CDR3 coding DNA: TGCGCCAGCAGCTCCAACACGTACAGTCGTCCCAGGCAGTACTTC.

The chain has TRBV12-3 or TRBV12-4 and TRBJ1-5, with a weak D call TRBD1 (6 bases). The CDR3 has 13 amino acids. The V end was cut by 2 bases, the J end by 9 bases, with 11 bases between. CDR3: CASSLWGQGPQHF. The CDR3 nucleotides read TGTGCCAGCAGTTTATGGGGGCAGGGGCCCCAGCATTTT.

The gene calls are TRBV12-3 or TRBV12-4 and TRBJ2-3, with 7 bases lining up with TRBD1. The CDR3 contains 15 residues. V lost 4 bases and J lost 4; bases outside the gene matches: 8. The DNA of the CDR3 is TGTGCCAGCAGTTCCGGACAGGAACTGGCAGATACGCAGTATTTT. It specifies CASSSGQELADTQYF.

The sample holds many counts of this clonotype. The gene calls are TRBV3-1 and TRBJ2-7; no firm D call. Deletions cut 1 base from V and 6 bases from J, with 7 bases between. Germline CDR1 reads LGHDT; CDR2 reads YNNKEL (reference sequence). The CDR3 has 12 amino acids. The CDR3 loop reads CASSQGPSEQYF. The CDR3, as DNA: TGTGCCAGCAGCCAAGGCCCCAGCGAGCAGTACTTC.

This clonotype was recorded a few times. The rearrangement links TRBV24-1 to TRBJ2-3; D unresolved. The V gene's germline CDR1 is KGHDR and CDR2 SFDVKD. The ends were cut back, 2 bases at V and 2 bases at J, with 19 bases in the middle. The length of the CDR3 is 18 residues. The CDR3 loop is CATSDWAPTGTITDTQYF. CDR3 DNA sequence: TGTGCCACCAGTGATTGGGCCCCGACCGGAACAATCACAGATACGCAGTATTTT.

This rearrangement joins TRBV10-3 to TRBJ2-1; D gene ambiguous. V was shortened by 6 bases and J by 3 bases, with 6 bases between the two germline ends. CDR1 and CDR2 (germline): ENHRY, SYGVKD. There are 12 residues in the CDR3. The CDR3 DNA sequence: TGTGCCATCAGCTACAGCTACAATGAGCAGTTCTTC. Translating gives CAISYSYNEQFF.

The chain couples TRBV18 to TRBJ2-7; D unclear. This CDR3 comprises 13 residues. Between the trimmed V and J ends, which lost 3 bases and 3 bases, there was a span of 9 bases. The germline CDR1 and CDR2 sequences are KGHSH and LQKENI. The CDR3 bases are TGTGCCAGCTCACCCGGGCCCATCTACGAGCAGTACTTC. This encodes CASSPGPIYEQYF.

The chain joins TRBV5-5 to TRBJ2-5; 11 bases align to TRBD1. This CDR3 is built from 15 residues. Trimming cost V 4 bases and J 1 base; bases outside gene matches: 3. CDR1 SGHKS and CDR2 YYEKEE come from the germline V gene (reference sequence). The CDR3 region has the DNA TGTGCCAGCAGCCTGGGACAGGGGGGCCAAGAGACCCAGTACTTC. This encodes CASSLGQGGQETQYF.

This chain connects TRBV5-1 to TRBJ2-5; D possibly corresponds to TRBD1 (6 bases). Trimming removed 0 bases at V and 5 bases at J, with 14 bases between. Germline CDR1 is SGHRS and CDR2 is YFSETQ. The CDR3 runs to 15 residues. Here the CDR3 reads CASSLAGTKGETQYF. The DNA of the CDR3 is TGCGCCAGCAGCTTGGCCGGGACAAAAGGGGAGACCCAGTACTTC. Full variable domain (outside the CDR3, taken from reference TRBV5-1 and TRBJ2-5): KAGVTQTPRYLIKTRGQQVTLSCSPISGHRSVSWYQQTPGQGLQFLFEYFSETQRNKGNFPGRFSGRQFSNSRSEMNVSTLELGDSALYLCASSLAGTKGETQYFGPGTRLLVL.

This clonotype appeared a few times. The chain uses TRBV28 and TRBJ2-7; perhaps TRBD1 as D (6 bases). The CDR3 loop spans 16 amino acids. Germline values: CDR1 MDHEN, CDR2 SYDVKM. V was trimmed by 3 bases and J by 2 bases, leaving 17 bases between them. DNA of the CDR3: TGTGCCAGCAGTTTGGGACACCGATCGCTTCCCTACGAGCAGTACTTC. This sequence encodes CASSLGHRSLPYEQYF.

This clonotype was observed many times. The chain carries TRBV7-6 and TRBJ2-2, with D perhaps TRBD2 (5 bases). Germline loops: CDR1 SGHVS, CDR2 FNYEAQ. CDR3 length equals 14 residues. Between the trimmed V and J ends, which lost 5 bases and 4 bases, there was a span of 11 bases. As DNA, the CDR3 is TGTGCCAGCAGCCCAGCGGTCGTCACCGGGGAGCTGTTTTTT. Its protein product is CASSPAVVTGELFF. The full variable domain, completed using reference TRBV7-6 and TRBJ2-2, is GAGVSQSPRYKVTKRGQDVALRCDPISGHVSLYWYRQALGQGPEFLTYFNYEAQQDKSGLPNDRFSAERPEGSISTLTIQRTEQRDSAMYRCASSPAVVTGELFFGEGSRLTVL.

This clonotype was counted only a few times. The DNA of the CDR3 is TGCAGCGCCCAGAGGGCGGACACTGAAGCTTTCTTT. Its translation is CSAQRADTEAFF. The rearrangement uses TRBV29-1 and TRBJ1-1; no definite D call. The CDR3 is made up of 12 amino acids. Germline values: CDR1 SQVTM, CDR2 ANQGSEA. The germline V and J ends were trimmed by 7 bases and 3 bases, with 12 bases remaining between them. The whole variable domain, filled in from reference TRBV29-1 and TRBJ1-1, reads SAVISQKPSRDICQRGTSLTIQCQVDSQVTMMFWYRQQPGQSLTLIATANQGSEATYESGFVIDKFPISRPNLTFSTLTVSNMSPEDSSIYLCSAQRADTEAFFGQGTRLTVV.

V and J are TRBV20-1 and TRBJ2-1; D is unclear. Germline CDR1 reads DFQATT; CDR2 reads SNEGSKA (reference sequence). Trimming removed 7 bases from V and 5 bases from J, with 12 bases in between. CDR3 length: 12 amino acids. The CDR3 bases are TGCAGTGGCTGGTTCCGTAACAATGAGCAGTTCTTC. Amino acids: CSGWFRNNEQFF.

This clonotype came up a few times. The CDR3 does not close with the conserved phenylalanine or tryptophan, likely indicating a read error. The chain recombines TRBV7-9 with TRBJ2-3; TRBD2 agrees at 8 bases. Germline CDR1 SEHNR, CDR2 FQNEAQ (reference sequence). The CDR3 length is 17 residues. V shed 5 bases and J 0 bases; nucleotides not matched to a gene: 10. In DNA form, the CDR3 reads TGTGCCAGCAGCCCGACCGGGACTAGAGCTAGCACAGATACGCAGTATTCT. Amino acid sequence: CASSPTGTRASTDTQYS.

CDR3 DNA: TGTGCCATCAGTGAGGAGACGGGCTATGGCTACACCTTC. Protein: CAISEETGYGYTF. J is TRBJ1-2 and V is TRBV10-3; D gene uncertain. Germline CDR1 is ENHRY and CDR2 is SYGVKD. The CDR3 loop spans 13 amino acids. V shed 2 bases and J shed 4 bases, with 8 bases lying between them.

This clonotype has just a few counts. The V and J genes are TRBV6-2 or TRBV6-3 and TRBJ1-1; D is unclear. Germline CDR1 reads MNHEY; CDR2 reads SVGEGT. The CDR3 consists of 15 residues. Deletions cut 2 bases from V and 0 bases from J, with 10 bases between. The CDR3 is CASSYVRALNTEAFF. CDR3 in DNA: TGTGCCAGCAGTTACGTTCGGGCCTTGAACACTGAAGCTTTCTTT.

The V gene is TRBV19, the J gene TRBJ2-6; 9 bases are shared with TRBD1. Germline V gene sequence: CDR1 LNHDA, CDR2 SQIVND (reference sequence). Unmatched junction bases numbered 7, after V lost 1 base and J lost 0 bases. The CDR3 totals 19 residues. The CDR3 coding sequence is TGTGCCAGTAGTATAGGTTCGGGACAGGGACGCTCTGGGGCCAACGTCCTGACTTTC. Amino acid sequence: CASSIGSGQGRSGANVLTF.

This clonotype was detected only a few times. The rearrangement joins TRBV3-1 to TRBJ2-1; no definite D call. Per the germline V gene, CDR1 is LGHDT and CDR2 is YNNKEL (reference sequence). The CDR3 is made up of 16 amino acids. Trimming took off 0 bases at V and 0 bases at J, with 9 bases between the two ends. The CDR3 sequence is CASSQEILPSYNEQFF. Written as DNA, the CDR3 is TGTGCCAGCAGCCAAGAAATTTTACCCTCCTACAATGAGCAGTTCTTC.

A few counts support this clonotype. The J gene is TRBJ2-1, the V gene TRBV27, with 7 bases that match TRBD2. The germline V gene encodes CDR1 MNHEY and CDR2 SMNVEV (reference sequence). The trim removed 5 bases at V and 3 bases at J, leaving 7 bases unmatched. This CDR3 region has 15 residues. CDR3 sequence reads: CASSTAGVSYNEQFF. The CDR3 DNA is TGTGCCAGCAGTACCGCGGGGGTCAGCTACAATGAGCAGTTCTTC.

This chain uses TRBV7-2 with TRBJ1-5; no reliable D call. CDR1 and CDR2 from the germline V gene are SGHTA and FQGNSA. The CDR3 has 14 amino acids. V was cut by 4 bases and J by 5 bases, with 12 bases left in between. The CDR3 sequence: CASSSTGSYQPQHF. For the CDR3, the DNA is TGTGCCAGCAGCTCAACGGGGTCATATCAGCCCCAGCATTTT.

In this sample, this clonotype turned up many times. CDR3 sequence reads: CASSVEAQLAGTYNEQFF. The CDR3 bases are TGTGCCAGCAGCGTAGAAGCCCAGCTAGCGGGGACCTACAATGAGCAGTTCTTC. V usage is TRBV7-2 and J usage is TRBJ2-1, with 9 bases that match TRBD2. CDR3 length: 18 amino acids. With V trimmed by 5 bases and J by 2 bases, 13 bases remained unmatched. The V gene's germline CDR1 is SGHTA and CDR2 FQGNSA.

To note about this clonotype: This could be a read error, since a much larger clone is one nucleotide away. This rearrangement joins TRBV7-7 to TRBJ1-3, with 8 bases lining up with TRBD1. The J segment lost 8 bases and the V segment lost 5 bases, leaving 5 bases of the junction unmatched. Germline V CDR1 and CDR2: SSHAT, FNYEAQ (reference sequence). CDR3 length: 13 residues. The DNA of the CDR3 is TGTGCCAGCAGCCTAGACAGGGGAGACACCATATATTTT. Translated: CASSLDRGDTIYF.

The rearrangement uses TRBV7-8 and TRBJ2-6; D is uncertain. V lost 4 bases, J lost 4 bases, and 5 bases lay in between. From germline, CDR1 is SGHVS and CDR2 FQNEAQ. The CDR3 spans 13 residues. The CDR3 DNA reads as TGTGCCAGCAGCTCCTTAGGGGCCAACGTCCTGACTTTC. Its protein product is CASSSLGANVLTF.

The V gene is TRBV19, the J gene TRBJ1-5; D unresolved. The ends were cut back, 6 bases at V and 4 bases at J, with 16 bases in the middle. Germline-derived CDR1 and CDR2 are LNHDA and SQIVND (reference sequence). There are 15 residues in the CDR3. The DNA for the CDR3 is TGTGCCAGTAGCTTAATGGGAGGGTCTAATCAGCCCCAGCATTTT. It translates to CASSLMGGSNQPQHF.

The chain joins TRBV2 to TRBJ1-4, with D maybe TRBD1 (5 bases). The CDR3 covers 15 residues. The germline V and J ends were trimmed by 6 bases and 5 bases, with 16 bases remaining between them. Germline V gives CDR1 SNHLY, CDR2 FYNNEI. CDR3 protein: CASSATGTLNEKLFF. The DNA for the CDR3 is TGTGCCAGCAGCGCTACCGGGACGCTGAATGAAAAACTGTTTTTT.

V gene TRBV4-1 combines with J gene TRBJ2-5, with TRBD1 matching over 8 bases. The CDR3 contains 13 residues. Per germline, CDR1 MGHRA and CDR2 YSYEKL. The junction had 0 bases not matched to a gene; V was cut back by 1 base and J by 5 bases. The CDR3 here is CASSQGTGETQYF. As DNA, the CDR3 is TGCGCCAGCAGCCAAGGGACAGGGGAGACCCAGTACTTC.

This clonotype was seen a handful of times. This chain uses TRBV6-2 or TRBV6-3 with TRBJ2-5; D is unclear. Germline CDR1 MNHEY, CDR2 SVGEGT. The CDR3 length is 14 residues. Trimming pared 0 bases from V and 2 bases from J, leaving 7 bases between. The CDR3 DNA reads as TGTGCCAGCAGTTACTCGAAACAACAAGAGACCCAGTACTTC. Encoded protein: CASSYSKQQETQYF.

The V call is TRBV28, the J call TRBJ2-4; D assignment may be TRBD1 or TRBD2 (5 bases each). The germline V and J ends were trimmed by 1 base and 8 bases, with 15 bases remaining between them. CDR1 MDHEN and CDR2 SYDVKM come from the germline V gene. The CDR3 has 15 residues. The CDR3 is CASSLLGTGGHIQYF. CDR3 DNA: TGTGCCAGCAGTTTATTAGGAACAGGAGGTCACATTCAGTACTTC.